This T cell receptor (beta chain) was documented in a study of cytomegalovirus exposure and HLA in healthy donors. Study-level points and caveats: Earlier analysis yielded a pattern in which most TCR beta V segments were productive about 90% or about 30% of the time.

It was with 60 Vbeta and 13 Jbeta primers that the PCR ran. The repertoire was sequenced with immunoSEQ multiplex PCR; TCRdb's copy has only in-frame clones and lacks some. The sample shows about 130,000 clones, 76% of them seen only once. Remarks on this clone: The antigen is unknown.

This CDR3 is 15 amino acids long. CDR1 and CDR2 from the germline V gene are MNHNS and SASEGT. The trim removed 2 bases at V and 6 bases at J, leaving 6 bases unmatched. The source material was PBMCs. This receptor was identified in a man aged 40-50 years in good health and CMV-seronegative. V and J are TRBV6-1 and TRBJ2-5; 10 bases agree with TRBD2. CDR3 residues: CASSESSGGKQTQYF. CDR3 DNA: TGTGCCAGCAGTGAATCTAGCGGGGGAAAGCAGACCCAGTACTTC.